A single sample gave rise to the 13 T cell receptor beta chains below, sequenced in a study of tumor-infiltrating lymphocytes in primary liver carcinoma. Both RNA and DNA were isolated together from about 20-30 mg of bulk tissue that had not been sorted. Starting from 400 to 500 ng of total RNA, TCR beta cDNA was produced with a primer in the constant region. Libraries of TCR beta came from three nested multiplex PCR rounds with slightly modified ARM-PCR. The first two PCR rounds used TRBV1-TRBV30 forward primers with a C-beta reverse primer, about 10 cycles each. TCRdb processed the multiplex PCR reads anew with MiXCR; each CDR3 protein has one entry. The repertoire consists of tens of thousands of distinct CDR3 sequences, with approximately 71% occurring once and the leading ten covering around two fifths. Material for sequencing was tumor-adjacent normal liver tissue. The receptors originated from a woman in her 30s with primary liver carcinoma and hepatitis B virus infection.

This clonotype was recorded once. The junction departs from germline at one end; a sequencing error may be responsible. V gene TRBV11-2 combines with J gene TRBJ2-3, with TRBD2 matching 7 bases. The CDR3 covers 16 residues. Germline V gene data show CDR1 as SGHAT and CDR2 as FQNNGV. CDR3 in amino acids: CASSRREGLSIDTRYF. In DNA, the CDR3 is TGTGCCAGCAGTCGCAGGGAGGGCCTAAGCATAGATACGCGGTATTTT.

Concerning this clonotype itself: At one boundary the junction diverges from the germline segment, which might be a read error. The chain links TRBV11-1 to TRBJ2-1, with TRBD2 matching over 8 bases. The CDR3 consists of 17 residues. CDR1 is SGHAT, CDR2 FQDESV, per germline (reference sequence). The CDR3 reads CVSSLAALVAGLNEQFF. Here the CDR3 DNA reads TGTGTCAGCAGCTTAGCAGCCCTTGTAGCGGGATTAAATGAGCAGTTCTTC.

About this clonotype: The CDR3 carries no conserved terminal phenylalanine or tryptophan, so it likely arises from a read error. The rearrangement uses TRBV11-1 and TRBJ2-2; D possibly corresponds to TRBD2 (6 bases). The CDR3 spans 16 residues. The germline V gene encodes CDR1 SGHAT and CDR2 FQDESV (reference sequence). For the CDR3, the DNA is TGTGCCAGCAGCTTAGTGGGGGGTAGGAACACCGGGGAACTGTTTTAT. Translating gives CASSLVGGRNTGELFY.

For this clonotype: Without the conserved terminal phenylalanine or tryptophan, this CDR3 likely stems from a read error. The chain recombines TRBV5-1 with TRBJ2-1, with TRBD1 identical over 10 bases. This CDR3 spans 13 amino acids. CDR1 and CDR2 from the germline V gene are SGHRS and YFSETQ. Trimming at V came to 4 bases and at J to 9 bases, leaving 4 bases not matched to a gene. Here the CDR3 DNA reads TGCGCCAGCAGCAAGGACAGGGGGGGTGAGCAGTTCTCC. Its protein is CASSKDRGGEQFS.

The V call is TRBV5-4, the J call TRBJ2-1; D possibly corresponds to TRBD2 (5 bases). CDR1 is SGHNT and CDR2 is YYREEE in the germline V gene (reference sequence). Trimming cost V 3 bases and J 4 bases, with 17 bases left between them. The CDR3 totals 16 residues. The CDR3 reads CASSSTIASSYNEQFF. The DNA of the CDR3 is TGTGCCAGCAGCTCGACTATCGCAAGCTCTTACAATGAGCAGTTCTTC.

On this clonotype itself: The CDR3 does not end in the conserved phenylalanine or tryptophan, so this is likely a read error. The limits of the CDR3 on the DNA are not certain, so only TCRdb's listed CDR3 is given. The chain joins TRBV6-5 to TRBJ2-1. Germline CDR1 is MNHEY and CDR2 is SVGAGI. With termini counted, the CDR3 has 15 amino acids. This CDR3 reads CASSLGVQRHNEQFL.

With respect to this clonotype: At one of its ends the junction is not consistent with the germline gene, which may arise from a read error. The chain combines TRBV4-1 with TRBJ2-6; D is possibly TRBD1 (6 bases). Looked up from germline, CDR1 is MGHRA and CDR2 is YSYEKL. The CDR3 runs 15 residues. CDR3 coding DNA: TGCGCCAGCAGTCAAGGGACATCTGGGGCCGACGTCCTGACTTTC. Its protein is CASSQGTSGADVLTF.

With regard to this clonotype: A read error may produce the germline difference seen at one junction end. V is TRBV6-2 or TRBV6-3 and J is TRBJ1-5; D is uncertain. This CDR3 is 13 amino acids long. The germline V gene has CDR1 MNHEY and CDR2 SVGEGT. The CDR3 nucleotides are TGTGCCAGCAGCTACTCGAGCAATCAGCCCCAGCATTTT. Protein sequence: CASSYSSNQPQHF.

V usage is TRBV12-3 or TRBV12-4 and J usage is TRBJ1-5; a weak D match, TRBD1 (5 bases). The V gene lost 7 bases and the J gene lost 0 bases, with 19 bases spanning the gap. The CDR3 is made up of 17 amino acids. The DNA for the CDR3 is TGTGCCAGCAATGGGACCGGGACTTTCTATAGCAATCAGCCCCAGCATTTT. Its protein is CASNGTGTFYSNQPQHF.

V and J are TRBV19 and TRBJ2-3, with 11 bases aligning to TRBD2. With V trimmed by 3 bases and J by 2 bases, 7 bases remained unmatched. The length of the CDR3 is 17 residues. Germline values: CDR1 LNHDA, CDR2 SQIVND (reference sequence). CDR3: CASSISFSGRATDTQYF. In nucleotides, the CDR3 is TGTGCCAGTAGTATTTCCTTTAGCGGGAGGGCCACAGATACGCAGTATTTT.

A remark on this clonotype: The germline gene is not matched at one end of the junction; a read error may be the cause. The CDR3 region is CANSFQGVRTEALF. The CDR3, as DNA: TGTGCCAACAGTTTTCAGGGGGTAAGGACTGAAGCTTTGTTT. The gene calls are TRBV12-3 or TRBV12-4 and TRBJ1-1; 7 positions agree with TRBD1. CDR3 size: 14 residues.

A word on this clonotype: The junction departs from the called germline gene at one end, perhaps through a read error. The chain uses TRBV30 and TRBJ2-1; D ambiguous. This CDR3 is 16 amino acids long. Germline V gene data show CDR1 as GTSNPN and CDR2 as SVGIG (reference sequence). The CDR3 region is CAWRSAMRSPYNEQLF. The CDR3 DNA reads as TGTGCCTGGAGGTCGGCTATGCGGAGCCCCTACAATGAGCAGCTCTTC.

Details on this clonotype: The conserved final phenylalanine or tryptophan is absent from the CDR3, which likely points to a read error. The chain combines TRBV4-1 with TRBJ2-1; 11 bases fit TRBD2. The CDR3 length is 15 residues. Germline CDR1 is MGHRA and CDR2 is YSYEKL. The CDR3 is CASSQPGTSGNEQFS. The CDR3 DNA follows: TGCGCCAGTAGCCAACCTGGGACTAGCGGTAATGAGCAGTTCTCC.